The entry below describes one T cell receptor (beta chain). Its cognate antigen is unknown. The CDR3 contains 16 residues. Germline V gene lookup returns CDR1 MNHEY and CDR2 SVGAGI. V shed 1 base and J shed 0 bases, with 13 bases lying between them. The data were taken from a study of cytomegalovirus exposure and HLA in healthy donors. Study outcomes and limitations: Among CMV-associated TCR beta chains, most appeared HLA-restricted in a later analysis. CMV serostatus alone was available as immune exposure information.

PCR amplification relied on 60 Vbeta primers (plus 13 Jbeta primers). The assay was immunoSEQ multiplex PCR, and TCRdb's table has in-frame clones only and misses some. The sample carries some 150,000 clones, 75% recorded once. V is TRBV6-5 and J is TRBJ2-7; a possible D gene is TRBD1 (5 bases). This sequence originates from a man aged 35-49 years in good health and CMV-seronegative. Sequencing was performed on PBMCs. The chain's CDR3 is CASSYYPARDSYEQYF. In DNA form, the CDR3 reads TGTGCCAGCAGTTACTATCCGGCCAGGGACTCCTACGAGCAGTACTTC.